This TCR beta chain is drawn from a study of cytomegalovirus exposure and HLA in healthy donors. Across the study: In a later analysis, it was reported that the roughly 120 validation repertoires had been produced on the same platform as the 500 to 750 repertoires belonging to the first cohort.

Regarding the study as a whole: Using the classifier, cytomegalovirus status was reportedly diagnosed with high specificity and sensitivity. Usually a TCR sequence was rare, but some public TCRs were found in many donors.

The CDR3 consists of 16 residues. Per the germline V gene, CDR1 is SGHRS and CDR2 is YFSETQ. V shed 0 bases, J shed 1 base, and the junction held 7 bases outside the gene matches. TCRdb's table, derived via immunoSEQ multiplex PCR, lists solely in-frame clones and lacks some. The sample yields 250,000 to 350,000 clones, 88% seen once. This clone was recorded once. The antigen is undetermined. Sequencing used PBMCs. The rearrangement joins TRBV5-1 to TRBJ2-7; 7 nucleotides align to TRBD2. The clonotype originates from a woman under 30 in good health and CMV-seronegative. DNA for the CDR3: TGCGCCAGCAGCTTGGGTCTTCTAGCGGCGTCCTACGAGCAGTACTTC. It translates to CASSLGLLAASYEQYF.